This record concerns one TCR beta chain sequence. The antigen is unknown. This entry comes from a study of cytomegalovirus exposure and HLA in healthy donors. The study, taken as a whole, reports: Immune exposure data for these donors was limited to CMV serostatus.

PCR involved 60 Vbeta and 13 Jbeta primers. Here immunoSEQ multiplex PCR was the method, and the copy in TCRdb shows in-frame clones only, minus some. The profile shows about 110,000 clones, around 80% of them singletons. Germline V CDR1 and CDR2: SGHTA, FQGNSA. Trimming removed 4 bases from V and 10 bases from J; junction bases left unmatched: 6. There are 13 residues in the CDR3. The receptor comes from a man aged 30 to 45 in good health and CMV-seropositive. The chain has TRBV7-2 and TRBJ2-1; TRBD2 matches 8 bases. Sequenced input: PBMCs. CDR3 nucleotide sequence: TGTGCCAGCAGCTCCGGACTAGCAGACGAGCAGTTCTTC. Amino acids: CASSSGLADEQFF.